This is a list of T cell receptor beta chains from one sample in a study of shared clonotypes between healthy human individuals. Generated by immunoSEQ multiplex PCR, the TCRdb table keeps only in-frame clones and is missing some. In the table there are about 680,000 clones, 92% of which are singletons. Sequenced material: naive CD8+ T cells sorted from blood. The receptors come from a man aged 30 to 39 in good health. Both conserved end residues are part of each CDR3. Each record gives: J gene, V gene, clone size, D gene, CDR3 DNA, CDR3 protein. A D gene is named only where the DNA matches it firmly. Clone sizes are given selectively: once, few, many, or a class where the clone is expanded.

TRBJ2-3 TRBV19 NA NA TGTGCCAGTAGTATTGTTCGGGCCACCACAACAACGAGTGTGGATACGCAGTATTTT CASSIVRATTTTSVDTQYF
TRBJ2-3 TRBV5-4 NA NA TGTGCCAGCAGCTCCCCGGCAGATACGCAGTATTTT CASSSPADTQYF
TRBJ1-2 TRBV15 NA NA TGTGCCACCAGCAGAGATTCGATCATACTCGACTATGGCTACACCTTC CATSRDSIILDYGYTF
TRBJ2-1 TRBV27 once NA TGTGCCAGCAGTTTAAGGACATACAATGAGCAGTTCTTC CASSLRTYNEQFF
TRBJ2-7 TRBV19 NA TRBD2 TGTGCCAGTAGTCCAGCGGGAGTTCGGGGCGAGCAGTACTTC CASSPAGVRGEQYF
TRBJ2-2 TRBV7-9 few NA TGTGCCAACGCAGACAAGAACACCGGGGAGCTGTTTTTT CANADKNTGELFF
TRBJ2-1 TRBV9 NA TRBD2 TGTGCCAGCAGCTCCGCTAGCGGGAGGGCAAATGAGCAGTTCTTC CASSSASGRANEQFF
TRBJ1-3 TRBV19 NA NA TGTGCCAGTCGACCAGCGGTCTGGAACACCATATATTTT CASRPAVWNTIYF
TRBJ2-7 TRBV5-5 few NA TGTGCCAGCAGCGGGTGGATAACCTACGAGCAGTACTTC CASSGWITYEQYF
TRBJ2-3 TRBV5-6 NA NA TGTGCCAGCAGCTTGAATTGGGGGCTGATGGAGACAGATACGCAGTATTTT CASSLNWGLMETDTQYF
TRBJ2-1 TRBV4-1 NA NA TGCGCCAGCAGCCAGGAGATGGGGTACAATGAGCAGTTCTTC CASSQEMGYNEQFF
TRBJ2-1 TRBV7-9 NA NA TGTGCCAGCTGGCAGAGAGTTCGGCGGGACCGACCTTACAATGAGCAGTTCTTC CASWQRVRRDRPYNEQFF
TRBJ2-1 TRBV29-1 NA TRBD1 TGCAGCGTTGTCCGGGTCGGGGACAGGGGATCCTATGAGCAGTTCTTC CSVVRVGDRGSYEQFF
TRBJ2-6 TRBV7-9 NA NA TGTGCCAGCAGCTTTCCAGGGGCCGTTTCGGGGGCCAACGTCCTGACTTTC CASSFPGAVSGANVLTF
TRBJ1-3 TRBV7-2 NA NA TGTGCCAGCAGCTTATTTTATCGGACAGACTCTGGAAACACCATATATTTT CASSLFYRTDSGNTIYF
TRBJ2-1 TRBV10-3 once TRBD2 TGTGCCAGCACAAGGGGACTAGCGAATGAGCAGTTCTTC CASTRGLANEQFF
TRBJ2-1 TRBV4-3 NA NA TGCGCCAGCAGCCAAGAAAGAGCGGGACAGTCCTACAATGAGCAGTTCTTC CASSQERAGQSYNEQFF
TRBJ1-5 TRBV4-3 NA NA TGCGCCAGCAGCCAAGGGACAGCGTCGGGGCAGCCCCAGCATTTT CASSQGTASGQPQHF
TRBJ1-3 TRBV7-4 NA TRBD1 TGTGCCAGCAGCCCGAAAACAGGGGACTCTGGAAACACCATATATTTT CASSPKTGDSGNTIYF
TRBJ1-5 TRBV4-1 NA NA TGCGCCAGCAGCCAGAATGCGGGGGGTAGTCAGCCCCAGCATTTT CASSQNAGGSQPQHF
TRBJ2-3 TRBV7-7 few NA TGTGCCAGCAGCTTAGCGCGAGAGGGCACAGATACGCAGTATTTT CASSLAREGTDTQYF
TRBJ2-1 TRBV9 NA TRBD2 TGTGCCAGCAGCGTAGGGTCAAGGGCGGGAGCCCTGTTCAATGAGCAGTTCTTC CASSVGSRAGALFNEQFF
TRBJ2-1 TRBV27 once TRBD2 TGTGCCAGCAGAGCACCTATCAGCCGACTAGCGGGAGGGCTTGACAATGAGCAGTTCTTC CASRAPISRLAGGLDNEQFF
TRBJ1-3 TRBV15 NA NA TGTGCCACCAGCAGAGTACGCCAGGGAGGAAACACCATATATTTT CATSRVRQGGNTIYF
TRBJ1-5 TRBV5-4 NA NA TGTGCCAGCAGCTTGGGGTTCGATAGCAATCAGCCCCAGCATTTT CASSLGFDSNQPQHF
TRBJ1-1 TRBV2 NA NA TGTGCCAGCAGTGACACCCTCAACACTGAAGCTTTCTTT CASSDTLNTEAFF
TRBJ2-7 TRBV2 once NA TGTGCCAGCTACGGCGGGATTTACGAGCAGTACTTC CASYGGIYEQYF
TRBJ1-5 TRBV2 NA TRBD1 TGTGCCAGCCGAAACCGGGACAGGGGTGGTCAGCCCCAGCATTTT CASRNRDRGGQPQHF
TRBJ2-2 TRBV19 NA TRBD1 TGTGCCAGCCAAAGGGGACAGGAGGTCACCGGGGAGCTGTTTTTT CASQRGQEVTGELFF
TRBJ2-1 TRBV21-1 NA NA TGTGCCAGCAGCAAAGCCTGGAAGAACTCCTACAATGAGCAGTTCTTC CASSKAWKNSYNEQFF
TRBJ2-7 TRBV7-6 NA TRBD2 TGTGCCAGCAGCTTTGGGGCTAGCGGGAGTCTCGACGAGCAGTACTTC CASSFGASGSLDEQYF
TRBJ1-5 TRBV30 NA TRBD1 TGTGCCTGGAGTGTAGGCCAGGGGGAAAGACAGCCCCAGCATTTT CAWSVGQGERQPQHF
TRBJ2-7 TRBV7-9 NA NA TGTGCCAGCAGCTTATCGCCAGGGAGCGTTTACGACGAGCAGTACTTC CASSLSPGSVYDEQYF
TRBJ2-6 TRBV5-6 NA TRBD2 TGTGCCAGCAGCGTGGGGAGGGTTAGCTCTGGGGCCAACGTCCTGACTTTC CASSVGRVSSGANVLTF
TRBJ2-3 TRBV11-2 NA TRBD2 TGTGCCAGCAGGGGACTAGCAGGGCAACAGTATTTT CASRGLAGQQYF
TRBJ2-3 TRBV28 NA NA TGTGCCAGCAGTTTACATAGCACAGATACGCAGTATTTT CASSLHSTDTQYF
TRBJ1-1 TRBV6-5 NA TRBD1 TGTGCCAGCAGTTACGCCGGGACAGGCAACACTGAAGCTTTCTTT CASSYAGTGNTEAFF
TRBJ2-3 TRBV5-5 NA NA TGTGCCAGCAGTAACAGGGTAGAAAGCACAGATACGCAGTATTTT CASSNRVESTDTQYF
TRBJ2-1 TRBV6-5 once NA TGTGCCAGCAAACGTCTTGACAGCGGAGAGAATGAGCAGTTCTTC CASKRLDSGENEQFF
TRBJ1-1 TRBV11-2 NA NA TGTGCCAGCAGCTTAGTAGGCGGGCGGAACACTGAAGCTTTCTTT CASSLVGGRNTEAFF